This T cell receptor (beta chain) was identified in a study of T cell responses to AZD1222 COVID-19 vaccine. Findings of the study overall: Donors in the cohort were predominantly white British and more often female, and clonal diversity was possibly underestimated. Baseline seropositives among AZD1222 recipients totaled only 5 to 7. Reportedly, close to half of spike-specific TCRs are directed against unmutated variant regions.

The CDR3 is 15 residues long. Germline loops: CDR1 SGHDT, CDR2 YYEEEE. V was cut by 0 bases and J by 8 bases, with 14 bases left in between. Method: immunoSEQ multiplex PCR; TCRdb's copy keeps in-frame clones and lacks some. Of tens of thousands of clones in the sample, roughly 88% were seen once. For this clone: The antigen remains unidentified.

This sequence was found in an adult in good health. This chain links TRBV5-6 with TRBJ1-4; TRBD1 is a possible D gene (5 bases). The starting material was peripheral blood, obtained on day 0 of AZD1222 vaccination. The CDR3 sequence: CASSLAGRAGEKLFF. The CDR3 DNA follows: TGTGCCAGCAGCTTGGCCGGCAGGGCCGGGGAAAAACTGTTTTTT. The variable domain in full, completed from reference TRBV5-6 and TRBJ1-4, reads DAGVTQSPTHLIKTRGQQVTLRCSPKSGHDTVSWYQQALGQGPQFIFQYYEEEERQRGNFPDRFSGHQFPNYSSELNVNALLLGDSALYLCASSLAGRAGEKLFFGSGTQLSVL.